The clone carrying this T cell receptor beta chain was counted a single time. This entry is derived from a study of blood T cell repertoires in COVID-19. The wider study: Nucleic acid was either cDNA or gDNA, and it came from T cells, B-cell-depleted T cells, or PBMCs.

Source study methods: Reference gene primer amplification yielded estimated nucleated cell counts. The method was immunoSEQ multiplex PCR; TCRdb's version includes in-frame clones alone and lacks a portion of them. V and J calls and clone size follow that table, whereas D and trimming were derived from the DNA. The repertoire holds 280,000 or so clones, with about 83% as singletons. The study recruited people aged 18 to 89 years across about 25 US areas. Trimming took 6 bases from V and 0 from J; bases not matched to a gene: 3. CDR3 length equals 15 residues. Germline lookup yields CDR1 MNHEY and CDR2 SVGAGI.

The origin of this receptor is a woman between 35 and 50 years old who had recovered from COVID-19. The sequencing sample was made of PBMCs or T cells enriched from blood (not recorded which). V usage is TRBV6-5 and J usage is TRBJ1-4; 8 bases align to TRBD1. The DNA for the CDR3 is TGTGCCAGCAGGGGACAGGCAGCAACTAATGAAAAACTGTTTTTT. This encodes CASRGQAATNEKLFF.